This T cell receptor (beta chain) stems from a study of cytomegalovirus exposure and HLA in healthy donors. Whole-study context: As released early, the data held roughly 85 million unique TCRs from HLA-typed donors. Study conclusions and caveats: Researchers counted roughly 150 TCR beta chains as cytomegalovirus-associated.

With respect to this clone: Its matching antigen is unknown.

This CDR3 contains 11 residues. Germline V CDR1 and CDR2: DFQATT, SNEGSKA (reference sequence). The germline V and J ends were trimmed by 6 bases and 8 bases, with 13 bases remaining between them. Researchers ran the PCR with 60 Vbeta and 13 Jbeta primers. Original analysis: The count from a later analysis was about 80 million unique TCR beta chains, 9 million to 12 million of them shared. Clones were sequenced by immunoSEQ multiplex PCR, and TCRdb holds only the in-frame ones, with some missing. That table furnishes V, J and clone size, whereas the DNA furnished D and trimming. This sample yields tens of thousands of clones, of which about 70% are seen a single time; approximately 11% belongs to the top ten.

This TCR came from a young woman in good health and CMV-seronegative. The chain uses TRBV20-1 and TRBJ1-2; TRBD1 is a possible D gene (6 bases). Sequences were obtained from PBMCs. The CDR3 DNA reads TGCAGTGCGGGACACCGGATAGGCTACACCTTC. As protein: CSAGHRIGYTF.